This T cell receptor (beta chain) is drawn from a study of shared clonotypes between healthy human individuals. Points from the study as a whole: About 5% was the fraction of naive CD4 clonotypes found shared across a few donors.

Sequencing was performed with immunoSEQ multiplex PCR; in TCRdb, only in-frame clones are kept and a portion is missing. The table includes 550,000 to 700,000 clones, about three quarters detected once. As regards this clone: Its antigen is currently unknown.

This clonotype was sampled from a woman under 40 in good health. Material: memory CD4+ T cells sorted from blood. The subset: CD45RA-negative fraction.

In DNA, the CDR3 is TGTGCCAGCAGCCTCGGGGGAATAGCGGGAGCTTTTTACAATGAGCAGTTCTTC. Amino acid sequence: CASSLGGIAGAFYNEQFF. The chain joins TRBV5-4 to TRBJ2-1; 9 positions agree with TRBD2. Germline trimming cut 4 bases from V and 4 bases from J; bases unmatched to any gene: 15. The CDR3 contains 18 residues. Germline V CDR1 and CDR2: SGHNT, YYREEE (reference sequence).